Below, one T cell receptor beta chain is given with its context. Drawn from each donor were approximately 9.5 milliliters of peripheral blood. This CDR3 contains 12 residues. The germline V gene has CDR1 WSHSY and CDR2 SAAADI. V was clipped by 10 bases and J by 7 bases, with 14 bases between them. Combining a sample-barcoded 5' primer with a J-beta primer mix, a second PCR ran for roughly 6 to 12 cycles. TCRdb analysed the 5' RACE reads with MiXCR anew, one entry per CDR3 protein. The sample holds more than 1 million distinct CDR3 sequences, over 35% seen once. These data belong to a study of blood T cells in healthy people across ages.

The gene calls are TRBV10-2 and TRBJ2-1; possible D gene TRBD2, 6 bases. The clonotype comes from a woman in her fifties or sixties in good health. Material: blood. CDR3 in DNA: TGCGCCACCTATCCGGAGGGGAATGAGCAGTTCTTC. Protein sequence: CATYPEGNEQFF.